These T cell receptor beta chains were read from a single sample in a study of Ad26.COV2.S vaccination and SARS-CoV-2 variants. Some clones are missing from TCRdb's copy, which holds only in-frame ones; the method was immunoSEQ multiplex PCR. Of approximately 400,000 clones in the sample, around 92% are singletons; the top ten hold roughly 3.9%. The sequencing used peripheral blood, collected after recovery from COVID-19. The origin of the receptors is a human donor who had recovered from COVID-19. Both conserved end residues are part of each CDR3. Fields, in order: D gene, V gene, clone size, J gene, CDR3 DNA, CDR3 protein. A D gene is named only where the DNA matches it firmly. Some rows have no size entry. The others give once, few or many, or a class for an expanded clone.

D: .; V: TRBV5-5; size: .; J: TRBJ2-1; DNA: TGTGCCAGCAGCTTAGAAGAAGAGCAGTTCTTC; CDR3: CASSLEEEQFF
D: TRBD1; V: TRBV6-5; size: .; J: TRBJ1-4; DNA: TGTGCCAGCAGTTCTCCGGGACAGGGAAATGAAAAACTGTTTTTT; CDR3: CASSSPGQGNEKLFF
D: .; V: TRBV7-2; size: .; J: TRBJ2-5; DNA: TGTGCCAGCAGTTCGGGACGGGGATCAGTGGGAAAGACCCAGTACTTC; CDR3: CASSSGRGSVGKTQYF
D: TRBD1; V: TRBV5-1; size: once; J: TRBJ2-1; DNA: TGCGCCAGCAGCGGGCAAAGACAGGGGGAAAATTACAATGAGCAGTTCTTC; CDR3: CASSGQRQGENYNEQFF
D: TRBD1; V: TRBV29-1; size: once; J: TRBJ2-7; DNA: TGCAGCGTTGAGTGTTTCCAGGGGGAACCCTACGAGCAGTACTTC; CDR3: CSVECFQGEPYEQYF
D: TRBD2; V: TRBV10-3; size: .; J: TRBJ2-2; DNA: TGTGCCATCAGCCCCGGGACTAGCGGGGGGCGGAGCACCGGGGAGCTGTTTTTT; CDR3: CAISPGTSGGRSTGELFF
D: TRBD1; V: TRBV18; size: .; J: TRBJ2-2; DNA: TGTGCCAGCTCACCGCCATGGACAGGGGTTACCGGGGAGCTGTTTTTT; CDR3: CASSPPWTGVTGELFF
D: .; V: TRBV19; size: .; J: TRBJ2-2; DNA: TGTGCCACTTCAGGGATTGTCAGCTACGGGGAGCTGTTTTTT; CDR3: CATSGIVSYGELFF
D: .; V: TRBV29-1; size: .; J: TRBJ2-5; DNA: TGCAGCGTTGGGGGGATGCAAGAGACCCAGTACTTC; CDR3: CSVGGMQETQYF
D: .; V: TRBV12-2; size: .; J: TRBJ1-1; DNA: TGTGCAAGTCGCTCCCGGCCAGGACAAGCGAACACTGAAGCTTTCTTT; CDR3: CASRSRPGQANTEAFF
D: .; V: TRBV11-2; size: .; J: TRBJ2-3; DNA: TGTGCCAGCAGCCCCCGGGGCCCCAGCACAGATACGCAGTATTTT; CDR3: CASSPRGPSTDTQYF
D: TRBD1; V: TRBV6-5; size: .; J: TRBJ2-1; DNA: TGTGCCAGCAGTCAACCGGGACAGGGGCTCAATGAGCAGTTCTTC; CDR3: CASSQPGQGLNEQFF
D: .; V: TRBV27; size: .; J: TRBJ1-1; DNA: TGTGCCAGCAGTCTCTCGCGAGGGAACACTGAAGCTTTCTTT; CDR3: CASSLSRGNTEAFF
D: TRBD2; V: TRBV12-3/TRBV12-4; size: .; J: TRBJ2-1; DNA: TGTGCCAGCAGTCCTAGCGGGGGAAATGAGCAGTTCTTC; CDR3: CASSPSGGNEQFF
D: .; V: TRBV6-2/TRBV6-3; size: .; J: TRBJ2-7; DNA: TGTGCCAGCAGTACACGACAGGACCAGTACTTC; CDR3: CASSTRQDQYF
D: .; V: TRBV7-8; size: .; J: TRBJ1-1; DNA: TGTGCCAGCAGGGCACCGAGGGTCACTCAAGACCGGGGGAACACTGAAGCTTTCTTT; CDR3: CASRAPRVTQDRGNTEAFF
D: TRBD1; V: TRBV13; size: .; J: TRBJ2-7; DNA: TGTGCCAGCAGCTTACGTCGGACAGGGATCTCCTACGAGCAGTACTTC; CDR3: CASSLRRTGISYEQYF
D: TRBD1; V: TRBV6-2/TRBV6-3; size: .; J: TRBJ1-2; DNA: TGTGCCAGCAGTTACAGAGGACAGGATCATAAGGGCTACACCTTC; CDR3: CASSYRGQDHKGYTF
D: .; V: TRBV21-1; size: few; J: TRBJ1-3; DNA: TGTGCCAGCAGCAAGAATGAGGGTCCTGGCGGAAACACCATATATTTT; CDR3: CASSKNEGPGGNTIYF
D: .; V: TRBV7-8; size: .; J: TRBJ1-1; DNA: TGTGCCAGCAGCTTAATAAGGGGAGAAAGGACTGAAGCTTTCTTT; CDR3: CASSLIRGERTEAFF
D: .; V: TRBV11-2; size: .; J: TRBJ2-7; DNA: TGTGCCAGCAGCTTCGAGAATCGGGACGAGCAGTACTTC; CDR3: CASSFENRDEQYF
D: .; V: TRBV9; size: .; J: TRBJ2-3; DNA: TGTGCCAGCAGCGTAGATCCAGCGGGTAGCACAGATACGCAGTATTTT; CDR3: CASSVDPAGSTDTQYF
D: TRBD2; V: TRBV5-4; size: .; J: TRBJ2-1; DNA: TGTGCCAGCAGCCTGGGGCCAAGACTAGCGGGGGTTTACAATGAGCAGTTCTTC; CDR3: CASSLGPRLAGVYNEQFF
D: TRBD1; V: TRBV12-5; size: .; J: TRBJ1-1; DNA: TGTGCTAGTGGTTCGGAAACCAGGGGGCTAACGGGAACTGAAGCTTTCTTT; CDR3: CASGSETRGLTGTEAFF
D: TRBD1; V: TRBV7-2; size: .; J: TRBJ1-1; DNA: TGTGCCAGCAGCTCCGGGACAGGGGGTCCTGAAGCTTTCTTT; CDR3: CASSSGTGGPEAFF
D: .; V: TRBV10-1; size: .; J: TRBJ1-5; DNA: TGCGCCAGCAGTGAGGTGCCAGGGGTCTATAGCAATCAGCCCCAGCATTTT; CDR3: CASSEVPGVYSNQPQHF
D: .; V: TRBV2; size: .; J: TRBJ1-2; DNA: TGTGCCAGCAGTATACAGGGATCGGGCCACTATGGCTACACCTTC; CDR3: CASSIQGSGHYGYTF
D: TRBD1; V: TRBV6-5; size: .; J: TRBJ2-2; DNA: TGTGCCAGCAGCGGGGGACAGGGGGCATTCGGGGAGCTGTTTTTT; CDR3: CASSGGQGAFGELFF
D: TRBD1; V: TRBV6-6; size: .; J: TRBJ1-2; DNA: TGTGCCAGCATTGGGACAGGGGAGGAAAGAGGCTACACCTTC; CDR3: CASIGTGEERGYTF
D: .; V: TRBV11-3; size: .; J: TRBJ2-5; DNA: TGTGCCAGCAGCTTATACAGGCGCCAAGAGACCCAGTACTTC; CDR3: CASSLYRRQETQYF
D: .; V: TRBV5-1; size: .; J: TRBJ1-3; DNA: TGCGCCAGCAGCTTGGATTCTGGGCCTGGAAACACCATATATTTT; CDR3: CASSLDSGPGNTIYF
D: .; V: TRBV6-6; size: .; J: TRBJ1-2; DNA: TGTGCCAGCAGCGGGGGTGGAGGCTACACCTTC; CDR3: CASSGGGGYTF
D: .; V: TRBV5-6; size: .; J: TRBJ1-4; DNA: TGTGCCAGCAGCTACTATTTCACAGGTTTAGGTGAAAAACTGTTTTTT; CDR3: CASSYYFTGLGEKLFF
D: .; V: TRBV29-1; size: .; J: TRBJ1-5; DNA: TGCAGCGTTGTGGCGGGGTCCGGCAATCAGCCCCAGCATTTT; CDR3: CSVVAGSGNQPQHF
D: TRBD2; V: TRBV10-3; size: .; J: TRBJ2-1; DNA: TGTGCCACCAGAGCTAGCGGGGGGAGTGAGCAGTTCTTC; CDR3: CATRASGGSEQFF
D: TRBD2; V: TRBV25-1; size: .; J: TRBJ2-5; DNA: TGTGCCAGCAGTGAATCTGGGGGGGGCCAAGAGACCCAGTACTTC; CDR3: CASSESGGGQETQYF
D: .; V: TRBV15; size: .; J: TRBJ1-5; DNA: TGTGCCACCAGCAGAGCCCTACCGCGTAGCAATCAGCCCCAGCATTTT; CDR3: CATSRALPRSNQPQHF
D: .; V: TRBV27; size: .; J: TRBJ2-3; DNA: TGTGCCAGCCCCTGGGGCGCAGATACGCAGTATTTT; CDR3: CASPWGADTQYF
D: TRBD1; V: TRBV7-8; size: .; J: TRBJ1-3; DNA: TGTGCCAGCAGCTTCCTCTGGACAGGGAAGAATTCTGGAAACACCATATATTTT; CDR3: CASSFLWTGKNSGNTIYF
D: .; V: TRBV6-6; size: .; J: TRBJ1-5; DNA: TGTGCCAGCGGGGGGGGGAGTAGAAGTCAGCCCCAGCATTTT; CDR3: CASGGGSRSQPQHF
D: TRBD2; V: TRBV5-6; size: .; J: TRBJ2-7; DNA: TGTGCCAGCAGCTTTGGACTAGGCGGCTCCTACGAGCAGTACTTC; CDR3: CASSFGLGGSYEQYF
D: TRBD1; V: TRBV9; size: .; J: TRBJ2-6; DNA: TGTGCCAGCAGCGTAGAGGGACAGTCCTCTGGGGCCAACGTCCTGACTTTC; CDR3: CASSVEGQSSGANVLTF
D: .; V: TRBV5-4; size: .; J: TRBJ2-1; DNA: TGTGCCAGCAGCTTTTCCAATGAGCAGTTCTTC; CDR3: CASSFSNEQFF
D: .; V: TRBV7-9; size: once; J: TRBJ2-5; DNA: TGTGCCAGCAGTGAGGGACCCCAACTTTATGAGACCCAGTACTTC; CDR3: CASSEGPQLYETQYF
D: .; V: TRBV4-3; size: .; J: TRBJ2-1; DNA: TGCGCCAGCAGCCAAGAGGGTCACCAGGATAATGAGCAGTTCTTC; CDR3: CASSQEGHQDNEQFF
D: TRBD2; V: TRBV6-2/TRBV6-3; size: once; J: TRBJ2-3; DNA: TGTGCCAGCAGTTACGGAGGGACTAGCGGGGGCCCAGATACGCAGTATTTT; CDR3: CASSYGGTSGGPDTQYF
D: .; V: TRBV5-1; size: .; J: TRBJ1-1; DNA: TGCGCCAGCAGCTGGAACAACCCGGGACCAGACACTGAAGCTTTCTTT; CDR3: CASSWNNPGPDTEAFF